This T cell receptor (beta chain) was captured by sequencing in a study of human T cells and chemical hapten exposure. MiXCR was run by TCRdb on the RACE reads, yielding one entry per CDR3 protein. The table records about 40,000 distinct CDR3 sequences, around 3.2% of them present only once. Time point described: patch test 2, 6 weeks after DPC sensitization. Documented treatment: therapeutic diphenylcyclopropenone sensitization with weekly scalp DPC. At least ten counts were recorded for this clonotype. This clonotype was sampled from a man between 35 and 55 years old with alopecia areata. Some clones in this sample may be carry-over from other donors' samples. The specimen was whole blood, collected in connection with sensitization to the hapten diphenylcyclopropenone (DPC).

DNA for the CDR3: TGCGCCAGCAGCCGTGGCACTAGCGGGTACTACGAGCAGTACTTC. Its translation: CASSRGTSGYYEQYF. The rearrangement links TRBV4-1 to TRBJ2-7; 9 positions match TRBD2. CDR1 and CDR2 (germline): MGHRA, YSYEKL. This CDR3 has 15 residues. V dropped 4 bases and J dropped 3; count of bases not matched to a gene: 7.